This is a list of T cell receptor beta chains from one sample in a study of OX40 agonist ivuxolimab in advanced cancers. Produced via immunoSEQ multiplex PCR; TCRdb's table is partial and in-frame only. The data show roughly 100,000 clones, with 95% to 96% seen just once and roughly 2% held by the top ten. The source material was CD4+ or CD8+ T cells sorted from blood, sampled in a trial of the OX40 agonist ivuxolimab. The receptors originated from an adult with an advanced solid tumor such as melanoma, head and neck, liver or kidney cancer. Each CDR3 is given with its conserved first and last residue. D genes are given only for firm matches.

d_call | j_call | v_call | cdr3_nt | cdr3_aa
TRBD2 | TRBJ2-1 | TRBV27 | TGTGCCAGCAGTTCCGGACTAGCGGGGATTGAGTTCTTC | CASSSGLAGIEFF
. | TRBJ2-7 | TRBV19 | TGTGCCAGTAGTATAGCCCCTCACAGCTACGAGCAGTACTTC | CASSIAPHSYEQYF
. | TRBJ2-1 | TRBV25-1 | TGTGCCAGCGGCCCCGGGGATGAGCAGTTCTTC | CASGPGDEQFF
. | TRBJ2-3 | TRBV18 | TGTGCCAGCTCACCAGGTGTGGAGGCCTCCACAGATACGCAGTATTTT | CASSPGVEASTDTQYF
TRBD2 | TRBJ2-1 | TRBV4-3 | TGCGCCAGCAGCCAGTACATGGGCGGGGGCAATGAGCAGTTCTTC | CASSQYMGGGNEQFF
. | TRBJ2-1 | TRBV27 | TGTGCCAGCAGTATAAGTTCCTACAACAATGAGCAGTTCTTC | CASSISSYNNEQFF
. | TRBJ1-5 | TRBV19 | TGTGCCAGTAGTATAGCCGGGGGAGGCAATCAGCCCCAGCATTTT | CASSIAGGGNQPQHF
. | TRBJ1-6 | TRBV7-9 | TGTGCCAGCAGCTTAAGGACAGATAATTCACCCCTCCACTTT | CASSLRTDNSPLHF
. | TRBJ1-4 | TRBV2 | TGTGCCAGCAAGGAGAGGGGACGGGCAACTAATGAAAAACTGTTTTTT | CASKERGRATNEKLFF
. | TRBJ2-7 | TRBV7-3 | TGTGCCAGCAGCTTATCCCCGTCGTACAGCGAGCAGTACTTC | CASSLSPSYSEQYF
TRBD2 | TRBJ2-1 | TRBV9 | TGTGCCAGCAGCGTAGTAGATAGCGGGAGACACAATGAGCAGTTCTTC | CASSVVDSGRHNEQFF